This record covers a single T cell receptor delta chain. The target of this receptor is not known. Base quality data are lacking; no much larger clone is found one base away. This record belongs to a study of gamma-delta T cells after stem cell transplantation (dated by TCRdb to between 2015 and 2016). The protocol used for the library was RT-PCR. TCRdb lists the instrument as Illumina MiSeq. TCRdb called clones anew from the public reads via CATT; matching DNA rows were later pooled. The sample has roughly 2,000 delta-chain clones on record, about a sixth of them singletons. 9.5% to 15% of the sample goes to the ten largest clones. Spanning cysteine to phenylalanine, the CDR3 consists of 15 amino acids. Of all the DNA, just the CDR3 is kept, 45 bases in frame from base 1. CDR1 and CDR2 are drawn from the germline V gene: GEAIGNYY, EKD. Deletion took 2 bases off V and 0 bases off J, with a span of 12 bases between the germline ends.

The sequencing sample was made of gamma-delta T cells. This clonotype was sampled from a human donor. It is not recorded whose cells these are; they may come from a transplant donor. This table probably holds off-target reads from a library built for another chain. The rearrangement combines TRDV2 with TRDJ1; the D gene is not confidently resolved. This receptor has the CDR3 CACDSIGAYTDKLIF. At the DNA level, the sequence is TGTGCCTGTGACAGTATTGGTGCGTACACCGATAAACTCATCTTT.